This record covers a single T cell receptor beta chain. MiXCR, applied by TCRdb to the RT-PCR reads, yields one record per CDR3 protein. The data show approximately 570,000 distinct CDR3 sequences, under 9% seen once. This sample was taken from a study of response to subunit inactivated influenza vaccine. The CDR3 is made up of 17 amino acids. The V gene lost 5 bases and the J gene lost 0 bases, with 14 bases spanning the gap. From germline, CDR1 is SGHTA and CDR2 FQGNSA. This specimen was PBMCs from blood, taken less than 30 months after vaccination. The J gene is TRBJ2-6, the V gene TRBV7-2; no clear D. The clonotype was recovered from a man between 50 and 69 years old who received an inactivated influenza vaccine. The CDR3 region is CASSPRNSGSGANVLTF. The CDR3 coding sequence is TGTGCCAGCAGCCCCCGTAATTCGGGCTCTGGGGCCAACGTCCTGACTTTC.